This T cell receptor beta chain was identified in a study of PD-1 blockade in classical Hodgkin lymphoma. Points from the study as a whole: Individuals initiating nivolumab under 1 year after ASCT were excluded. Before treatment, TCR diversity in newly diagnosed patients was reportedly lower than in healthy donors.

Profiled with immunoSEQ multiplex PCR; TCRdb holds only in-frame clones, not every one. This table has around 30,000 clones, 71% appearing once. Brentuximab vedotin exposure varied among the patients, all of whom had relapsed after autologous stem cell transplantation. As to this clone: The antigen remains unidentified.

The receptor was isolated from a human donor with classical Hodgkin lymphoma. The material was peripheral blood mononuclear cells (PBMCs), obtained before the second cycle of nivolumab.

The DNA for the CDR3 is TGTGCCAGCAGCCCAGGGACAGGGGTGATGGGAAACATTCAGTACTTC. Translation gives CASSPGTGVMGNIQYF. The chain employs TRBV9 and TRBJ2-4, with 10 bases fitting TRBD1. Looked up from germline, CDR1 is SGDLS and CDR2 is YYNGEE. CDR3 length equals 16 residues. Trimming took 4 bases from V and 6 from J; bases not matched to a gene: 10.